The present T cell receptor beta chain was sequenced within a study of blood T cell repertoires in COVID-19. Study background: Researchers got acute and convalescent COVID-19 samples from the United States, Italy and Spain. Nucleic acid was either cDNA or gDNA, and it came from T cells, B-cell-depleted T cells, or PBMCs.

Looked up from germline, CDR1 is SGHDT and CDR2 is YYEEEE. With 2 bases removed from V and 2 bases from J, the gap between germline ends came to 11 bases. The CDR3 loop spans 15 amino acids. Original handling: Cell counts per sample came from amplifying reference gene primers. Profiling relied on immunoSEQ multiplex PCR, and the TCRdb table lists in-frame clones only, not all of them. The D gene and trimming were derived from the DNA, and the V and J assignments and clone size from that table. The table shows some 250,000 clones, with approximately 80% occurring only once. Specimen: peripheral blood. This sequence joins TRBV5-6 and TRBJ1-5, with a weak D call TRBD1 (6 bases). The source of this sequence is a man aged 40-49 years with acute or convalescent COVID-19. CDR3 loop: CASSFGGLGNQPQHF. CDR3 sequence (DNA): TGTGCCAGCAGCTTCGGGGGGCTTGGCAATCAGCCCCAGCATTTT.